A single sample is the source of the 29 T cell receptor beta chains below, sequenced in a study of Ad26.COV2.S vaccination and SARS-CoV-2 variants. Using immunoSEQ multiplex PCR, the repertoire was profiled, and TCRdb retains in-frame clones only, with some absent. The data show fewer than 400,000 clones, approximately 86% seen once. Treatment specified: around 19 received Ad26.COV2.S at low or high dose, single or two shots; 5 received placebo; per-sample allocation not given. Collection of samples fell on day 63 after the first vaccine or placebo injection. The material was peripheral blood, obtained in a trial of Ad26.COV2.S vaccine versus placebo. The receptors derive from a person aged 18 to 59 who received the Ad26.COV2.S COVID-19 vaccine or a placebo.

CDR3 protein: CASSQVLLRGKGQETQYF. The CDR3 coding sequence is TGTGCCAGCAGCCAAGTCCTCCTTAGGGGAAAGGGGCAAGAGACCCAGTACTTC. V is TRBV3-1 (or the pseudogene TRBV3-2) and J is TRBJ2-5, with TRBD1 as a possible D gene (5 bases). Trimming removed 1 base at V and 2 bases at J, with 20 bases between. CDR3 length equals 18 residues. Germline values: CDR1 LGHDT, CDR2 YNNKEL (reference sequence).

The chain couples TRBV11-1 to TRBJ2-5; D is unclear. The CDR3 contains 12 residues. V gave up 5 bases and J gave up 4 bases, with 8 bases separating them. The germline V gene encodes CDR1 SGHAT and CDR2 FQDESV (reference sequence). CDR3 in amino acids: CASSQGRETQYF. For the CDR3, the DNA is TGTGCCAGCAGCCAAGGACGAGAGACCCAGTACTTC.

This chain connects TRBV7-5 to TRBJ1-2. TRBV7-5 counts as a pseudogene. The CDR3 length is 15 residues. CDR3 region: CVRELTEQINYGYTF. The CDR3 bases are TGTGTCAGAGAACTGACGGAACAAATTAACTATGGCTACACCTTC.

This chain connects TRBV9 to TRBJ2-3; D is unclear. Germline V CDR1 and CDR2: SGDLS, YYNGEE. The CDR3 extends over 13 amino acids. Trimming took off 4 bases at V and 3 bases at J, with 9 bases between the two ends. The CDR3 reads CASSLSVTDTQYF. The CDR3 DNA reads TGTGCCAGCAGCCTCAGTGTTACAGATACGCAGTATTTT.

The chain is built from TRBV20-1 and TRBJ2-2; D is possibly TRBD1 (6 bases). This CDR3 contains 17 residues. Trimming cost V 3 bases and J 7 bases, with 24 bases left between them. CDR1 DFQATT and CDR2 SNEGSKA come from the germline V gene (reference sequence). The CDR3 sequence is CSASSPSRGGYGGELFF. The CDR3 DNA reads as TGCAGTGCTAGTAGCCCTAGCAGGGGCGGGTATGGCGGGGAGCTGTTTTTT.

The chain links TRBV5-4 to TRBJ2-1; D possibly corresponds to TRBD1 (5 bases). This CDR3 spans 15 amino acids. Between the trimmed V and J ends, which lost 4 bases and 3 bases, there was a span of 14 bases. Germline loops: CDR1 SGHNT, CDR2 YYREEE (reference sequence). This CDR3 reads CASSDSGWDYNEQFF. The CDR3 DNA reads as TGTGCCAGCAGCGACAGTGGGTGGGACTACAATGAGCAGTTCTTC.

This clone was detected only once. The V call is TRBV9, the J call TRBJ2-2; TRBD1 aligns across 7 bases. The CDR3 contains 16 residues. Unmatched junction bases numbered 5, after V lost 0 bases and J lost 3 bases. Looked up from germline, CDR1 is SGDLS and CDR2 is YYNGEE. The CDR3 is CASSVATGQDTGELFF. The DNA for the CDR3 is TGTGCCAGCAGCGTAGCTACAGGACAGGACACCGGGGAGCTGTTTTTT.

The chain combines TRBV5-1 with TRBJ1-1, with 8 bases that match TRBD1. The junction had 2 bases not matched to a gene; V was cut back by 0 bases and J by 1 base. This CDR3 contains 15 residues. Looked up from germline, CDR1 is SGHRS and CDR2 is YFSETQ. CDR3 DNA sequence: TGCGCCAGCAGCTTGGGGACAGGGAAGAACACTGAAGCTTTCTTT. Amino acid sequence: CASSLGTGKNTEAFF.

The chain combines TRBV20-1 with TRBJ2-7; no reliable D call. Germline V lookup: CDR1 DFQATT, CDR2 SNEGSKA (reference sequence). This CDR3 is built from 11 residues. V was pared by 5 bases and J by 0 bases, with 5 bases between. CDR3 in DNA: TGCAGTGCTTCTAGCTCCTACGAGCAGTACTTC. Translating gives CSASSSYEQYF.

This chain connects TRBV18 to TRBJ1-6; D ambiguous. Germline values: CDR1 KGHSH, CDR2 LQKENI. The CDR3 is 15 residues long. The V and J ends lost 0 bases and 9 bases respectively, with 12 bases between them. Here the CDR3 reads CASSPPLGSTSPLHF. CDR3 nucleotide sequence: TGTGCCAGCTCACCACCACTGGGGAGTACTTCACCCCTCCACTTT. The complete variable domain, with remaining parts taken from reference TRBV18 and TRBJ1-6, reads NAGVMQNPRHLVRRRGQEARLRCSPMKGHSHVYWYRQLPEEGLKFMVYLQKENIIDESGMPKERFSAEFPKEGPSILRIQQVVRGDSAAYFCASSPPLGSTSPLHFGNGTRLTVT.

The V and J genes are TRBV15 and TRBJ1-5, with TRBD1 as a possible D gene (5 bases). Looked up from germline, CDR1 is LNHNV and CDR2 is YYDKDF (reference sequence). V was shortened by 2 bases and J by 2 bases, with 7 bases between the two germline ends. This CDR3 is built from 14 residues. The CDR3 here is CATSRQGGNQPQHF. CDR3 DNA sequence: TGTGCCACCAGCAGACAGGGAGGCAATCAGCCCCAGCATTTT. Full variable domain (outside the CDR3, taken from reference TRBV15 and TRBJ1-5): DAMVIQNPRYQVTQFGKPVTLSCSQTLNHNVMYWYQQKSSQAPKLLFHYYDKDFNNEADTPDNFQSRRPNTSFCFLDIRSPGLGDTAMYLCATSRQGGNQPQHFGDGTRLSIL.

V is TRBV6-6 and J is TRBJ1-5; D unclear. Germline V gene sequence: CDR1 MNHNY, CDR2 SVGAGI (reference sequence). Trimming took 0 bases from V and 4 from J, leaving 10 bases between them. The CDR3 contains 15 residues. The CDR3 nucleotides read TGTGCCAGCAGTTACTCGGGAGAGGTAAATCAGCCCCAGCATTTT. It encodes CASSYSGEVNQPQHF.

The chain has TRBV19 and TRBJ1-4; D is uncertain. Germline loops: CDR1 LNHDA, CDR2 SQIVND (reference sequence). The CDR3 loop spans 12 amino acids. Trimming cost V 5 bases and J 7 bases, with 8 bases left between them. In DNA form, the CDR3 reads TGTGCCAGTAGTCCAAGAACTGAAAAACTGTTTTTT. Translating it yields CASSPRTEKLFF. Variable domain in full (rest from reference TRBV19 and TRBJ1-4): DGGITQSPKYLFRKEGQNVTLSCEQNLNHDAMYWYRQDPGQGLRLIYYSQIVNDFQKGDIAEGYSVSREKKESFPLTVTSAQKNPTAFYLCASSPRTEKLFFGSGTQLSVL.

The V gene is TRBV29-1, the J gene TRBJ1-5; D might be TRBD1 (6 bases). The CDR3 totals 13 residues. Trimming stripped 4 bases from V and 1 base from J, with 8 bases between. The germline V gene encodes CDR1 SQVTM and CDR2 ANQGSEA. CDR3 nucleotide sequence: TGCAGCGTTGGGCAGGGGAGCAATCAGCCCCAGCATTTT. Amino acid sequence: CSVGQGSNQPQHF. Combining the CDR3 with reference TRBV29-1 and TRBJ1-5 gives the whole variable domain SAVISQKPSRDICQRGTSLTIQCQVDSQVTMMFWYRQQPGQSLTLIATANQGSEATYESGFVIDKFPISRPNLTFSTLTVSNMSPEDSSIYLCSVGQGSNQPQHFGDGTRLSIL.

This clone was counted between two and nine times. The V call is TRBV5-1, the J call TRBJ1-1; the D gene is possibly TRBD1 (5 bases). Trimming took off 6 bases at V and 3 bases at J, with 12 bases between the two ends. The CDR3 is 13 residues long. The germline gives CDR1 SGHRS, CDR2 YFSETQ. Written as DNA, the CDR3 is TGCGCCAGCAAGGGGTCGCGGGACACTGAAGCTTTCTTT. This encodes CASKGSRDTEAFF.

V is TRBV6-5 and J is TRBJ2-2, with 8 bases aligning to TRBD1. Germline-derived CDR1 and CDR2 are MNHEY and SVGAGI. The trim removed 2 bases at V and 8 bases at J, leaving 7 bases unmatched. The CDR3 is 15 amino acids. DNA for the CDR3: TGTGCCAGCAGTTACAACTACAGGGGGATAGGGGAGCTGTTTTTT. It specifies CASSYNYRGIGELFF.

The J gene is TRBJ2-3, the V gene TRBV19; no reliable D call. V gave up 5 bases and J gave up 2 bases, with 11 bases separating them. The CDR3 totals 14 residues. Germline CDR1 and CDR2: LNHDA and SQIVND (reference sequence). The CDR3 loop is CASSSAALTDTQYF. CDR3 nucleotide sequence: TGTGCCAGTAGTTCCGCCGCGCTCACAGATACGCAGTATTTT. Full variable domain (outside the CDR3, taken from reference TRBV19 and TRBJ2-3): DGGITQSPKYLFRKEGQNVTLSCEQNLNHDAMYWYRQDPGQGLRLIYYSQIVNDFQKGDIAEGYSVSREKKESFPLTVTSAQKNPTAFYLCASSSAALTDTQYFGPGTRLTVL.

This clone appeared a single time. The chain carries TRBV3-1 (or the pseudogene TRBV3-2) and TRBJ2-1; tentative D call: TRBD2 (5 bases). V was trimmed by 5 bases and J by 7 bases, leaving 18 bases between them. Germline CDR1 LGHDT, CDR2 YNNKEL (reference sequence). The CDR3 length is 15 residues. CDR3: CASSFPGSRGNEQFF. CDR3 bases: TGTGCCAGCAGCTTCCCCGGGTCGAGAGGGAATGAGCAGTTCTTC.

This CDR3 reads CASSLQGGGKGQPQHF. CDR3 sequence (DNA): TGTGCCAGCAGCTTGCAGGGGGGCGGGAAAGGCCAGCCCCAGCATTTT. The chain has TRBV5-6 and TRBJ1-5; 7 nucleotides line up with TRBD1. Per the germline V gene, CDR1 is SGHDT and CDR2 is YYEEEE. This CDR3 is 16 amino acids long. Germline trimming cut 1 base from V and 7 bases from J; bases unmatched to any gene: 11. Based on the CDR3 plus reference TRBV5-6 and TRBJ1-5, the full variable domain is DAGVTQSPTHLIKTRGQQVTLRCSPKSGHDTVSWYQQALGQGPQFIFQYYEEEERQRGNFPDRFSGHQFPNYSSELNVNALLLGDSALYLCASSLQGGGKGQPQHFGDGTRLSIL.

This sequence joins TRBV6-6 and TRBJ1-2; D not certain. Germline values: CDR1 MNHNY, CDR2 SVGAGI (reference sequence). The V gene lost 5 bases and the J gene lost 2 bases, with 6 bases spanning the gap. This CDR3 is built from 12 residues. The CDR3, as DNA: TGTGCCAGCAGTCGACCCAACTATGGCTACACCTTC. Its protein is CASSRPNYGYTF.

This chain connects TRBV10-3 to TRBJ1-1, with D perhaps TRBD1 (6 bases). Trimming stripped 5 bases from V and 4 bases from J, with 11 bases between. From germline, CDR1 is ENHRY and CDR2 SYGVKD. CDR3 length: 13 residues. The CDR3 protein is CAISTGYGTEAFF. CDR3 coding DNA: TGTGCCATCAGTACAGGGTATGGCACTGAAGCTTTCTTT.

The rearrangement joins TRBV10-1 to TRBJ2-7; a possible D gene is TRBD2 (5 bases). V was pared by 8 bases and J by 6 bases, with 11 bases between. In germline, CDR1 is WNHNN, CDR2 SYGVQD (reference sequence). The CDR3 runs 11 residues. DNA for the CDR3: TGCGCCAGCGGGTCGGGGAGCGAGCAGTACTTC. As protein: CASGSGSEQYF.

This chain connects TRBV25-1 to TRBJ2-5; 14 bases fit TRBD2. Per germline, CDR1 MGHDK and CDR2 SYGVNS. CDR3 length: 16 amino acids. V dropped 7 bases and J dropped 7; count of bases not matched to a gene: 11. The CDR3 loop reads CASTPRLAGGRGTQYF. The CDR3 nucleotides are TGTGCCAGCACCCCCCGACTAGCGGGGGGGCGAGGGACCCAGTACTTC. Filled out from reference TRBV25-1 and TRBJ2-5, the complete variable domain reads EADIYQTPRYLVIGTGKKITLECSQTMGHDKMYWYQQDPGMELHLIHYSYGVNSTEKGDLSSESTVSRIRTEHFPLTLESARPSHTSQYLCASTPRLAGGRGTQYFGPGTRLLVL.

CDR3 in amino acids: CASSPTSGEYEQYF. As DNA, the CDR3 is TGCGCCAGCAGTCCTACTAGCGGCGAATACGAGCAGTACTTC. V is TRBV5-1 and J is TRBJ2-7, with 8 bases fitting TRBD2. The germline V gene encodes CDR1 SGHRS and CDR2 YFSETQ. The CDR3 has 14 residues. V trimming: 5 bases; J trimming: 4 bases; junction bases outside the gene matches: 8.

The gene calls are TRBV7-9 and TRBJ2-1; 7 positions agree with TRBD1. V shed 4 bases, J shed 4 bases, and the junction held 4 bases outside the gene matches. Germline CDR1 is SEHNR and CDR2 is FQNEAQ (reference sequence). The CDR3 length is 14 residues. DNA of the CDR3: TGTGCCAGCAGCTCCCGGGACAGTTACAATGAGCAGTTCTTC. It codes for CASSSRDSYNEQFF.

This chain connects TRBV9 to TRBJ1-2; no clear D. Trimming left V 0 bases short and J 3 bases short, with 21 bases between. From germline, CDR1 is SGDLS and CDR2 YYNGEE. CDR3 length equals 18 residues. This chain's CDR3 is CASSVVGRLSGGDYGYTF. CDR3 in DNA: TGTGCCAGCAGCGTAGTCGGAAGGTTGAGCGGTGGGGACTATGGCTACACCTTC.

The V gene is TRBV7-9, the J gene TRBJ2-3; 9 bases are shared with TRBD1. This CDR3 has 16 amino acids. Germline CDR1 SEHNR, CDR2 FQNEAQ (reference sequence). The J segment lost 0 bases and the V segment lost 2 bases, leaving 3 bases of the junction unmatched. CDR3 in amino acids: CASSLRTGVSTDTQYF. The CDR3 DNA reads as TGTGCCAGCAGCTTAAGGACAGGGGTTAGCACAGATACGCAGTATTTT. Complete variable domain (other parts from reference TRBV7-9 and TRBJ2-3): DTGVSQNPRHKITKRGQNVTFRCDPISEHNRLYWYRQTLGQGPEFLTYFQNEAQLEKSRLLSDRFSAERPKGSFSTLEIQRTEQGDSAMYLCASSLRTGVSTDTQYFGPGTRLTVL.

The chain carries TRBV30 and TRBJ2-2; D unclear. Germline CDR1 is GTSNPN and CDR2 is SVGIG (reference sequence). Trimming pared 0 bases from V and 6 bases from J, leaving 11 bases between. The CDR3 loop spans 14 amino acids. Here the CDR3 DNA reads TGTGCCTGGAGTGTAGGGCGCGTTCCCGGGGAGCTGTTTTTT. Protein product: CAWSVGRVPGELFF.

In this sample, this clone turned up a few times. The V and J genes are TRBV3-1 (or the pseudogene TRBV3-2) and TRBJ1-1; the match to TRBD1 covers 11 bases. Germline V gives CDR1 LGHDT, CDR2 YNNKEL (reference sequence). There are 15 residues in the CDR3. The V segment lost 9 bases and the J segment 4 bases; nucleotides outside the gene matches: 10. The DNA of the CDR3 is TGTGCCAGTCACCCGGGACAGGGGGAAATCACTGAAGCTTTCTTT. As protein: CASHPGQGEITEAFF.